The text below deals with one T cell receptor (beta chain). This clonotype appeared once. Its antigen is unknown. The CDR3 carries no conserved terminal phenylalanine or tryptophan, so it likely arises from a read error. These data come from a study of post-analysis software for immune sequencing data (dated by TCRdb to between 2014 and 2017). Background on the whole study: Relapsing-remitting, secondary progressive and progressive-relapsing multiple sclerosis were recorded as disease courses, and subtype annotation was lacking for some patients. A subset of samples was prepared in parallel using single-end sample barcoding, then pooled and co-amplified after Illumina adapter ligation. The patient repertoires were set against under 12 previously published healthy control repertoires from donors whose ages ranged from roughly 6 to 26 years. The paper's findings and limits, for the study overall: The control group was slightly older than the multiple sclerosis patient group. Significantly higher frequencies in patients than in controls were found for a handful of TRBV segments, including TRBV5-6, TRBV5-1 and TRBV20-1. When samples were clustered directly using the F measure, samples prepared in the same batch co-clustered strongly, which prompted a batch-effect correction. Multiple sclerosis patients had significantly lower normalized Chao1 diversity than controls, a result that suggests substantial peripheral T-cell clonal expansion.

The V and J ends are trimmed by 4 bases and 8 bases, leaving 18 bases between them. The CDR3 comprises 15 residues, both ends counted. The read is trimmed to its CDR3 DNA, 45 bases read in frame from base 1. The germline V gene provides CDR1 ENHRY and CDR2 SYGVKD. TCR beta repertoires were profiled from peripheral blood of roughly 13 young patients with multiple sclerosis to demonstrate the VDJtools post-analysis software. The multiple sclerosis patients were children and adolescents between roughly 6 and 16 years of age. The library was produced with PCR. Reads for this sample came from an Illumina HiSeq 2500. Unique molecular identifiers were incorporated into TCR beta cDNA libraries to reduce PCR and sequencing biases. Per 1 to 10 million input T cells, 500,000 or so cDNA molecules were obtained, such that each molecule approximated one T cell. Patient libraries were prepared and sequenced with the same protocol used for the earlier healthy control dataset. Within a given batch, samples were prepared together, multiplexed and sequenced on the same HiSeq lane. The original methods were these. Raw barcoded reads were processed with MIGEC, and single-read molecular identifier groups were discarded before consensus assembly and CDR3 extraction. VDJtools was used for post-analysis of the clonotype tables, and diversity was normalized by down-sampling every dataset to the size of the smallest sample. Repertoire overlap clustering matched CDR3 amino acid but not nucleotide sequences to correct batch-related cross-sample contamination. In TCRdb, the public reads were trimmed at Q25 with fastp and aligned with MiXCR, with productive beta chains retained. Every CDR3 protein is listed once, alongside the most common genes and DNA of its rows. The authors' filters were not applied to this entry. Counted in this sample were 430,000 or so distinct CDR3 sequences; approximately 38% of them appeared once. The ten largest clonotypes hold about 7.6% of the sample.

This sequence uses TRBV10-3 and TRBJ2-1, with the D gene call left open. This TCR was sampled from a girl between 2 and 10 years old with multiple sclerosis. The specimen sequenced was blood. The encoded CDR3 is CAISAREPIGDEQFV. The DNA sequence follows: TGTGCCATCAGTGCAAGGGAACCTATAGGCGATGAGCAGTTCGTC.